This is a list of T cell receptor beta chains from one sample in a study of T cell responses to AZD1222 COVID-19 vaccine. Produced via immunoSEQ multiplex PCR; TCRdb's table is partial and in-frame only. The repertoire holds approximately 270,000 clones, with 94% as singletons. This specimen was peripheral blood, taken 28 days after the second AZD1222 dose. The receptors come from an adult who received the AZD1222 COVID-19 vaccine. Both conserved end residues are part of each CDR3. D genes are given only for firm matches. Only some rows state a clone size, as once, few, many or a class for expanded clones.

j_gene: TRBJ1-2
abundance: NA
d_gene: NA
v_gene: TRBV4-3
CDR3nt: TGCGCCAGCAGCCAAGATTTGTCCGGCCGCTACACCTTC
CDR3aa: CASSQDLSGRYTF

j_gene: TRBJ2-7
abundance: NA
d_gene: NA
v_gene: TRBV20-1
CDR3nt: TGCAGTGCTAGAGAGTCGGAGCAGTACTTC
CDR3aa: CSARESEQYF

j_gene: TRBJ1-3
abundance: NA
d_gene: NA
v_gene: TRBV5-1
CDR3nt: TGCGCCAGCAGCTTGGGGACAGGAAACACCATATATTTT
CDR3aa: CASSLGTGNTIYF

j_gene: TRBJ2-7
abundance: NA
d_gene: NA
v_gene: TRBV5-1
CDR3nt: TGCGCCAGCAGCTCCTACGAGCAGTACTTC
CDR3aa: CASSSYEQYF

j_gene: TRBJ2-7
abundance: NA
d_gene: NA
v_gene: TRBV4-2
CDR3nt: TGTGCCAGCAGCAACCGACTATCGGCGGGGGCAGAGCAGTACTTC
CDR3aa: CASSNRLSAGAEQYF

j_gene: TRBJ2-2
abundance: NA
d_gene: NA
v_gene: TRBV6-2/TRBV6-3
CDR3nt: TGTGCCAGCAGTTACTCTCTCGGACAGACCGGGGAGCTGTTTTTT
CDR3aa: CASSYSLGQTGELFF

j_gene: TRBJ1-5
abundance: NA
d_gene: NA
v_gene: TRBV5-5
CDR3nt: TGTGCCAGCAGCTTGTGGACGATAGGTCAGCCCCAGCATTTT
CDR3aa: CASSLWTIGQPQHF

j_gene: TRBJ2-7
abundance: NA
d_gene: TRBD1
v_gene: TRBV28
CDR3nt: TGTGCCAGCACTAGGGGACAGACCTTCCGGGAGCAGTACTTC
CDR3aa: CASTRGQTFREQYF

j_gene: TRBJ1-5
abundance: NA
d_gene: TRBD1
v_gene: TRBV5-8
CDR3nt: TGTGCCAGCAGCCGTCGGGACAGGGGTTCCGGTCAGCCCCAGCATTTT
CDR3aa: CASSRRDRGSGQPQHF

j_gene: TRBJ2-7
abundance: NA
d_gene: NA
v_gene: TRBV7-3
CDR3nt: TGTGCCAGCAGCCCGGGGTCCTACGAGCAGTACTTC
CDR3aa: CASSPGSYEQYF

j_gene: TRBJ2-2
abundance: NA
d_gene: TRBD2
v_gene: TRBV19
CDR3nt: TGTGCCAGTAGTAGGGTAGCGGGAGGGACCGGGGAGCTGTTTTTT
CDR3aa: CASSRVAGGTGELFF

j_gene: TRBJ2-7
abundance: NA
d_gene: TRBD1
v_gene: TRBV24-1
CDR3nt: TGTGCCACCAGCCTCACAGGGGACTACGAGCAGTACTTC
CDR3aa: CATSLTGDYEQYF

j_gene: TRBJ2-1
abundance: NA
d_gene: TRBD2
v_gene: TRBV10-2
CDR3nt: TGCGCCAGCAGTGACAGAAGCGGGGGGGCCGTCGATGAGCAGTTCTTC
CDR3aa: CASSDRSGGAVDEQFF

j_gene: TRBJ1-4
abundance: NA
d_gene: NA
v_gene: TRBV2
CDR3nt: TGTGCCAGCTTTGATCGACAAAATGAAAAACTGTTTTTT
CDR3aa: CASFDRQNEKLFF

j_gene: TRBJ2-2
abundance: NA
d_gene: NA
v_gene: TRBV15
CDR3nt: TGTGCCACCAGCAGAGAGGTAGCCACCGGGGAGCTGTTTTTT
CDR3aa: CATSREVATGELFF

j_gene: TRBJ2-5
abundance: NA
d_gene: NA
v_gene: TRBV5-4
CDR3nt: TGTGCCAGCAGCAGGGAAGGAGAGACCCAGTACTTC
CDR3aa: CASSREGETQYF

j_gene: TRBJ1-1
abundance: NA
d_gene: NA
v_gene: TRBV6-5
CDR3nt: TGTGCCAGCAGTACGGTGAACACTGAAGCTTTCTTT
CDR3aa: CASSTVNTEAFF

j_gene: TRBJ2-7
abundance: NA
d_gene: NA
v_gene: TRBV7-9
CDR3nt: TGTGCCAGCAGCGGATCCGGGACCAAGAGTGACTTC
CDR3aa: CASSGSGTKSDF

j_gene: TRBJ2-5
abundance: NA
d_gene: NA
v_gene: TRBV5-1
CDR3nt: TGCGCCAGCAGCAGGCTGGGGACCCAAGAGACCCAGTACTTC
CDR3aa: CASSRLGTQETQYF

j_gene: TRBJ1-5
abundance: NA
d_gene: NA
v_gene: TRBV27
CDR3nt: TGTGCCAGCAGATCGGAGGGAGGGCTAAGCAATCAGCCCCAGCATTTT
CDR3aa: CASRSEGGLSNQPQHF

j_gene: TRBJ1-3
abundance: NA
d_gene: TRBD1
v_gene: TRBV19
CDR3nt: TGTGCCAGTAGTAGACAGGGAGCTGGAAACACCATATATTTT
CDR3aa: CASSRQGAGNTIYF

j_gene: TRBJ1-1
abundance: NA
d_gene: TRBD1
v_gene: TRBV6-5
CDR3nt: TGTGCCAGCAGTTACGGGACAGGGCCGTTGAACACTGAAGCTTTCTTT
CDR3aa: CASSYGTGPLNTEAFF

j_gene: TRBJ2-4
abundance: NA
d_gene: NA
v_gene: TRBV7-8
CDR3nt: TGTGCCAGCAGCTTAACCCCAGACGAAAACATTCAGTACTTC
CDR3aa: CASSLTPDENIQYF

j_gene: TRBJ1-3
abundance: NA
d_gene: NA
v_gene: TRBV18
CDR3nt: TGTGCCAGCTCACTGACGATGGACTCTGGAAACACCATATATTTT
CDR3aa: CASSLTMDSGNTIYF

j_gene: TRBJ1-5
abundance: NA
d_gene: NA
v_gene: TRBV28
CDR3nt: TGTGCCAGCAGTGTAGGGGATCAGCCCCAGCATTTT
CDR3aa: CASSVGDQPQHF

j_gene: TRBJ2-7
abundance: NA
d_gene: NA
v_gene: TRBV30
CDR3nt: TGTGCCTGGAGTGTAACCGGGGATAACGAGCAGTACTTC
CDR3aa: CAWSVTGDNEQYF

j_gene: TRBJ1-4
abundance: NA
d_gene: NA
v_gene: TRBV19
CDR3nt: TGTGCCAGTAGCCGACTTGCAACTAATGAAAAACTGTTTTTT
CDR3aa: CASSRLATNEKLFF

j_gene: TRBJ2-7
abundance: NA
d_gene: NA
v_gene: TRBV5-1
CDR3nt: TGCGCCAGCAGGCCTTGGCGGGACCACTCCTACGAGCAGTACTTC
CDR3aa: CASRPWRDHSYEQYF

j_gene: TRBJ1-1
abundance: NA
d_gene: TRBD1
v_gene: TRBV27
CDR3nt: TGTGCCAGCAGAGTAAAGACAGGGATGAACACTGAAGCTTTCTTT
CDR3aa: CASRVKTGMNTEAFF

j_gene: TRBJ1-4
abundance: NA
d_gene: TRBD1
v_gene: TRBV5-6
CDR3nt: TGTGCCAGCAGCTCCCGGGACAGGGAAAAACTGTTTTTT
CDR3aa: CASSSRDREKLFF

j_gene: TRBJ1-6
abundance: NA
d_gene: NA
v_gene: TRBV11-2
CDR3nt: TGTGCCAGCAGCGGAAACAGGGTTTCTAATTCACCCCTCCACTTT
CDR3aa: CASSGNRVSNSPLHF

j_gene: TRBJ2-3
abundance: NA
d_gene: NA
v_gene: TRBV3-1/TRBV3-2
CDR3nt: TGTGCCAGCAGCCAGGCCCGGGGCACAGATACGCAGTATTTT
CDR3aa: CASSQARGTDTQYF

j_gene: TRBJ1-1
abundance: NA
d_gene: NA
v_gene: TRBV6-1
CDR3nt: TGTGCCAGCAGTGAATTGAACACTGAAGCTTTCTTT
CDR3aa: CASSELNTEAFF

j_gene: TRBJ1-1
abundance: NA
d_gene: NA
v_gene: TRBV28
CDR3nt: TGTGCCAGCAGGAGCGGGGGCACTGAAGCTTTCTTT
CDR3aa: CASRSGGTEAFF

j_gene: TRBJ2-2
abundance: NA
d_gene: NA
v_gene: TRBV5-1
CDR3nt: TGCGCCAGCAGCTTGTATCAAGCCGGGGAGCTGTTTTTT
CDR3aa: CASSLYQAGELFF

j_gene: TRBJ1-5
abundance: NA
d_gene: TRBD1
v_gene: TRBV18
CDR3nt: TGTGCCAGCTCACCGCAGGGGGCAATAGGCAATCAGCCCCAGCATTTT
CDR3aa: CASSPQGAIGNQPQHF

j_gene: TRBJ1-2
abundance: NA
d_gene: NA
v_gene: TRBV20-1
CDR3nt: TGCAGTGCTCCCAAAAGGGCCGGCTACACCTTC
CDR3aa: CSAPKRAGYTF

j_gene: TRBJ1-5
abundance: NA
d_gene: TRBD1
v_gene: TRBV18
CDR3nt: TGTGCCAGCTCAGCGGACAGGGGAGATCAGCCCCAGCATTTT
CDR3aa: CASSADRGDQPQHF

j_gene: TRBJ2-7
abundance: NA
d_gene: NA
v_gene: TRBV3-1/TRBV3-2
CDR3nt: TGTGCCAGCAGCCAAGACTGGGGTGGGCAGTACTTC
CDR3aa: CASSQDWGGQYF

j_gene: TRBJ1-1
abundance: once
d_gene: NA
v_gene: TRBV2
CDR3nt: TGTGCCAGCAGCCTAGTCCGAGGCGGGGGCACTGAAGCTTTCTTT
CDR3aa: CASSLVRGGGTEAFF

j_gene: TRBJ1-1
abundance: once
d_gene: NA
v_gene: TRBV30
CDR3nt: TGTGCCTGCCACCATCCGCGGACTGAAGCTTTCTTT
CDR3aa: CACHHPRTEAFF

j_gene: TRBJ2-1
abundance: NA
d_gene: NA
v_gene: TRBV5-4
CDR3nt: TGTGCCAGCAGCTTGGATTTCCCCGGCTCGCAACCGTTCTTC
CDR3aa: CASSLDFPGSQPFF

j_gene: TRBJ2-3
abundance: NA
d_gene: NA
v_gene: TRBV7-3
CDR3nt: TGTGCCAGCAGCTTAACGCCCCCCGTCCCCCTTAGCGGCCACACAGATACGCAGTATTTT
CDR3aa: CASSLTPPVPLSGHTDTQYF

j_gene: TRBJ2-6
abundance: once
d_gene: NA
v_gene: TRBV5-1
CDR3nt: TGCGCCAGCAGCCTAGGAGCTGCAGGGGAGGCTGGGGCCAACGTCCTGACTTTC
CDR3aa: CASSLGAAGEAGANVLTF

j_gene: TRBJ1-6
abundance: NA
d_gene: NA
v_gene: TRBV14
CDR3nt: TGTGCCAGCAGCCAAGAAGGAAGGCTTCTGGCAGAGAATTCACCCCTCCACTTT
CDR3aa: CASSQEGRLLAENSPLHF

j_gene: TRBJ2-7
abundance: NA
d_gene: TRBD2
v_gene: TRBV7-2
CDR3nt: TGTGCCAGCAGCTCCAGACTAGCGGGAAACCCCTACGAGCAGTACTTC
CDR3aa: CASSSRLAGNPYEQYF

j_gene: TRBJ2-2
abundance: NA
d_gene: NA
v_gene: TRBV7-9
CDR3nt: TGTGCCAGCAGCTCCCGCACCGGGGAGCTGTTTTTT
CDR3aa: CASSSRTGELFF

j_gene: TRBJ2-7
abundance: once
d_gene: TRBD2
v_gene: TRBV28
CDR3nt: TGTGCCAGCAGTCAAGGACTAGCGGGAGACCTCACCTACGAGCAGTACTTC
CDR3aa: CASSQGLAGDLTYEQYF

j_gene: TRBJ1-2
abundance: NA
d_gene: TRBD1
v_gene: TRBV24-1
CDR3nt: TGTGCCACCAGTGGTCAGACAGGGCTTGGCTACACCTTC
CDR3aa: CATSGQTGLGYTF

j_gene: TRBJ2-3
abundance: NA
d_gene: NA
v_gene: TRBV2
CDR3nt: TGTGCCAGCAGTCGTCCGGGGAGGAATACGCAGTATTTT
CDR3aa: CASSRPGRNTQYF

j_gene: TRBJ2-7
abundance: NA
d_gene: NA
v_gene: TRBV4-3
CDR3nt: TGCGCCAGCAGCCAAGTATTCTGGGGCGAGCAGTACTTC
CDR3aa: CASSQVFWGEQYF

j_gene: TRBJ2-1
abundance: NA
d_gene: TRBD2
v_gene: TRBV5-1
CDR3nt: TGCGCCAGCAGCCCATCCGGGACTAGCGGGACCCATGAGCAGTTCTTC
CDR3aa: CASSPSGTSGTHEQFF

j_gene: TRBJ2-2
abundance: NA
d_gene: NA
v_gene: TRBV28
CDR3nt: TGTGCCAGTTGGGCGGGGGCCGTGAGCACCGGGGAGCTGTTTTTT
CDR3aa: CASWAGAVSTGELFF

j_gene: TRBJ2-3
abundance: NA
d_gene: NA
v_gene: TRBV24-1
CDR3nt: TGTGCCACCAGTGCCGCCTCCACCGGGCTAGCCCCCACAGATACGCAGTATTTT
CDR3aa: CATSAASTGLAPTDTQYF

j_gene: TRBJ1-1
abundance: once
d_gene: TRBD1
v_gene: TRBV9
CDR3nt: TGTGCCAGCAGCACGATGGGACAGCCTGAAGCTTTCTTT
CDR3aa: CASSTMGQPEAFF

j_gene: TRBJ2-3
abundance: NA
d_gene: NA
v_gene: TRBV18
CDR3nt: TGTGCCAGCTCACCCGGGGGCACAGATACGCAGTATTTT
CDR3aa: CASSPGGTDTQYF

j_gene: TRBJ1-1
abundance: NA
d_gene: NA
v_gene: TRBV6-5
CDR3nt: TGTGCCAGCAGTTACTCGGGGGGGGCGCGGACTGAAGCTTTCTTT
CDR3aa: CASSYSGGARTEAFF

j_gene: TRBJ1-1
abundance: NA
d_gene: NA
v_gene: TRBV9
CDR3nt: TGTGCCAGCAGCATTTCAGGAGTCGGCACTGAAGCTTTCTTT
CDR3aa: CASSISGVGTEAFF

j_gene: TRBJ2-7
abundance: NA
d_gene: NA
v_gene: TRBV29-1
CDR3nt: TGCAGCGTTGAATTGAGGGACTACGAGCAGTACTTC
CDR3aa: CSVELRDYEQYF

j_gene: TRBJ1-1
abundance: NA
d_gene: NA
v_gene: TRBV2
CDR3nt: TGTGCCAGCAGACCGGGCCAAGGGCGGGCTGAAGCTTTCTTT
CDR3aa: CASRPGQGRAEAFF